The TCR beta chain under discussion was sequenced for a study of regulatory T cells in long-lasting Graves disease (dated by TCRdb to the early 2020s). Concerning the study at large: In the newly diagnosed Graves' disease group, patients had been taking antithyroid drugs for less than 3 months. This study used TCR sequencing and RNA sequencing of peripheral blood to compare persistent Graves' disease patients against newly diagnosed Graves' disease patients. The study took place in China and was registered as a clinical trial. A total of approximately 35 samples were covered by TCR sequencing, comprising some 13 persistent and roughly 20 newly diagnosed Graves' disease patients. Overall results and qualifications from the work: A larger number of public clonotypes was shared among persistent patients (fewer than 3,000) than among newly diagnosed patients (approximately 1,000). Sequencing and analysis were limited to the TCR beta chain. As a limitation, the authors acknowledged that the small sample size may reduce accuracy. Compared with newly diagnosed patients, patients with persistent Graves' disease had lower TCR Shannon entropy and fewer highly expanded clones, which suggests clonal expansion. Persistent disease showed preferential use of TRBV28, TRBJ1-2 and TRBJ2-5, whereas newly diagnosed disease favored TRBV20-1 and TRBJ2-1. Only peripheral blood was studied, because thyroid tissue, the primary lesion, was inaccessible.

The protocol used for the library was multiplex PCR. Sequenced on an Illumina HiSeq 4000. TCR beta libraries were built with iRepertoire HTBI primers and Arm-PCR amplification of CDR3 regions. Before sequencing, the PCR products went through gel purification. The authors processed their data as follows. Across samples, 60 to 75 TRBV and 15 or so TRBJ segments were identified and used for gene usage analysis of CDR3 amino acid clonotypes. Filtered high-quality paired reads were merged into contigs using COPE and FqMerger. BLAST was used to align contigs to the IMGT TRBV, TRBD and TRBJ reference genes, and CDR3 was defined following IMGT. Any clonotype with a frequency above 0.1% was classified as a highly expanded clone. Shannon entropy served as the measure of repertoire diversity, while the Gini coefficient captured V-J evenness. A clonotype found in more than one individual was treated as public. The raw public reads went through TCRdb reprocessing: fastp at Q25, MiXCR clone calling, in-frame beta chains kept. Every entry covers one CDR3 protein and lists the most common genes and DNA from its rows. V and J calls and clone size were set by TCRdb, not the authors. The sample has about 470,000 distinct CDR3 sequences on record, about 15% of them singletons. The ten largest clones add up to 16% of the sample.

Interpreted using the paper, the time point label stands for: newly diagnosed GD, antithyroid drugs for less than 3 months. RNA was extracted from PBMCs in TRIzol for both TCR sequencing and RNA sequencing. Graves' disease was diagnosed according to American Thyroid Association guidelines. Patients were recruited from an endocrinology department in Xi'an, China. From each patient, around 9 milliliters of peripheral blood was collected into an EDTA anticoagulant tube. Ficoll Paque Plus density gradient separation was used to isolate PBMCs, and no further T cell sorting was performed. An Agilent 2100 Bioanalyzer and agarose gel were used to check RNA quality, while a NanoDrop 2000 measured RNA concentration. This clonotype was counted many times. The antigen it recognizes is unknown. One base away there is no much larger clone; base qualities are not given. V drops 5 bases and J drops 9 bases, leaving 19 bases in between. The CDR3 sequence holds 14 residues, the cysteine and phenylalanine included. Only CDR3 DNA remains: 42 bases, in frame from the first base. The germline V gene yields MNHNS for CDR1 and SASEGT for CDR2.

The sample was also linked to a second study, of T cells in Graves' hyperthyroidism and ophthalmopathy. That second report states: A patient counted as having stable Graves' hyperthyroidism if no progression to ophthalmopathy occurred over 18 months of follow-up. Hyperthyroidism patients were newly diagnosed, with disease duration under 2 months, and aged 18 to 65 years. Any patient with an uncontrolled infection, another autoimmune disease, pregnancy or lactation was excluded. Diagnoses were based on clinical symptoms, serum thyroxine and TRAb, thyroid ultrasound and orbital computed tomography. The TCR CDR3 was subjected to a first round of RT-PCR using the HTBI primer set and the Qiagen OneStep RT-PCR kit. Most expanded thyroid clonotypes (frequency above 0.001) were also detected in blood, a finding suggesting that blood repertoires may reflect thyroid immune responses. Ophthalmopathy was separated from stable hyperthyroidism by a 13 V-J signature model, with around 90% sensitivity and roughly 84% specificity obtained in cross-validation and 80%/75% obtained in testing. In validation, the model predicted progression to ophthalmopathy with over 65% sensitivity and approximately 72% specificity, a median of approximately 6.5 months before onset. To identify distinguishing TCR V-J signatures, a discovery cohort of some 99 patients was used, comprising 43 with Graves' ophthalmopathy and 57 with stable Graves' hyperthyroidism. Whether ophthalmopathy could be predicted prospectively was tested in an independent validation cohort made up of under 20 hyperthyroidism patients plus 17 patients who later progressed to ophthalmopathy. For training and testing, the 100 or so patients in the discovery cohort were randomly divided in a 7:3 ratio. Thyroid tissue and blood T-cell repertoires from six Graves' hyperthyroidism patients were also compared in the study. Once sampling was done, hyperthyroidism patients were given methimazole at a starting dose of 30 mg daily, whereas ophthalmopathy patients were given high-dose intravenous methylprednisolone. Libraries were constructed in a second round of multiplex PCR, after which size selection and purification were performed. Paired-end sequencing of the libraries was performed with 100 bp reads on an Illumina HiSeq2000. SOAPnuke was used to process the raw data, with reads discarded if the reads contained adapters or uncalled bases, had a mean Phred below 15, or lacked an exact constant-primer or identifier match. COPE v1.2.5 was used to merge the high-quality paired reads, and each unique nucleotide sequence was defined as a clonotype. MiTCR v1.1 was used to align clonotypes to the IMGT TRBV, TRBD and TRBJ reference segments. The analysis was restricted to V-J combinations with a frequency above 0.0001, which together covered about 99% of the repertoires. A TCS score was defined as the ratio of F50 (clonal expansion) to E x V (chaos), with BLOSUM62-based TCRdist applied between CDR3 peptides within each V-J. Welch's t-statistics and random forest reduced several hundred V-J features to roughly 13, which were used in a naive Bayes classifier (R e1071). Sample size was not statistically predetermined, and investigators were not blinded to group allocation. The paper reports TCR Vbeta CDR3 sequencing of some 140 peripheral blood samples: fewer than 50 ophthalmopathy, roughly 80 hyperthyroidism and 17 progressor patients.

This sample comprised peripheral blood mononuclear cells (PBMCs), obtained at new diagnosis, from a patient treated with antithyroid drugs. The receptor comes from a woman aged 25 to 39 with Graves disease. Donor details come from another sample of the same person, matched by shared clones. The chain is assembled from TRBV6-1 and TRBJ2-5; TRBD2 is a possible D gene, resting on 8 matching bases. The CDR3: CASSRGLGGAAQYF. Read as DNA, the sequence is TGTGCCAGCAGTCGGGGACTAGGGGGCGCGGCCCAGTACTTC.